This T cell receptor beta chain derives from a study of esophageal squamous cell carcinoma under preoperative chemotherapy. Study-level information: Both tumor-infiltrating lymphocytes and peripheral blood T cells were profiled.

Time point defined: before preoperative PTX-NDP chemotherapy. This clonotype has only one observation. One junction end does not reproduce the germline sequence, and a read error may be involved. The CDR3 has 12 residues. Germline loops: CDR1 SGHVS, CDR2 FQNEAQ. One entry per CDR3 protein, called by TCRdb with MiXCR from the PCR reads. This sample has roughly 16,000 distinct CDR3 sequences, with nearly 50% found just once. This material was obtained from a patient given preoperative chemotherapy. This TCR was sampled from a human donor with esophageal squamous cell carcinoma. The donor label of this sample is uncertain. J is TRBJ1-2 and V is TRBV7-8; D call uncertain. This CDR3 reads CASSFTRVGAIF. The CDR3 nucleotides are TGTGCCAGCAGCTTTACAAGGGTTGGAGCCATCTTC.